This TCR beta chain is drawn from a study of T cells in Graves' hyperthyroidism and ophthalmopathy. Many counts were recorded for this clonotype. Trimming removed 0 bases from V and 3 bases from J, with 9 bases in between. The CDR3 is made up of 15 amino acids. CDR1 and CDR2 from the germline V gene are SEHNR and FQNEAQ (reference sequence). RNA transcripts served as the template for amplifying TCR beta CDR3 regions. Initially, a first-round RT-PCR of the TCR CDR3 employed the HTBI primer set. TCRdb re-analysed the multiplex PCR reads in MiXCR, keeping a single row per CDR3 protein. The sample has 480,000 or so distinct CDR3 sequences; 40% to 50% are singletons.

The chain recombines TRBV7-9 with TRBJ1-5; the D gene is possibly TRBD1 (5 bases). The receptor's source is an adult woman with Graves' disease, either hyperthyroidism or ophthalmopathy (not recorded which). Sample: peripheral blood or thyroid tissue (not recorded which). CDR3 in DNA: TGTGCCAGCAGCTTAGCGGGGACCCCCAATCAGCCCCAGCATTTT. Encoded protein: CASSLAGTPNQPQHF.